The next 12 T cell receptor beta chains were all read from a single sample in a study of T cells in Graves' hyperthyroidism and ophthalmopathy. The CDR3 regions of TCR beta were amplified from RNA transcripts. HTBI primers were used for first-round RT-PCR of the TCR CDR3. TCRdb reanalysed the multiplex PCR reads using MiXCR and keeps one entry per CDR3 protein. Of fewer than 650,000 distinct CDR3 sequences listed, 14% were seen once; the top ten hold about 14%. The specimen was blood. Source of these receptors: a middle-aged woman with Graves' hyperthyroidism.

This clonotype was seen repeatedly, ten times or more. The chain has TRBV20-1 and TRBJ2-3, with 7 bases lining up with TRBD1. With V trimmed by 4 bases and J by 4 bases, 8 bases remained unmatched. The length of the CDR3 is 14 residues. Germline CDR1 reads DFQATT; CDR2 reads SNEGSKA (reference sequence). CDR3 sequence reads: CSAKTGPGADTQYF. The CDR3 DNA is TGCAGTGCTAAGACAGGGCCTGGCGCAGATACGCAGTATTTT.

This clonotype was counted many times. The rearrangement joins TRBV6-1 to TRBJ2-5; D not resolved. Germline values: CDR1 MNHNS, CDR2 SASEGT. Trimming took 1 base from V and 1 from J, leaving 13 bases between them. This CDR3 region has 16 residues. This chain's CDR3 is CASSEGHWIGQETQYF. In nucleotides, the CDR3 is TGTGCCAGCAGTGAAGGACACTGGATCGGCCAAGAGACCCAGTACTTC.

The V and J genes are TRBV28 and TRBJ2-7, with TRBD1 matching over 8 bases. Looked up from germline, CDR1 is MDHEN and CDR2 is SYDVKM. The J segment lost 3 bases and the V segment lost 5 bases, leaving 9 bases of the junction unmatched. CDR3 length: 15 amino acids. The CDR3 region is CASSLGQGWVYEQYF. The CDR3 DNA follows: TGTGCCAGCAGTCTTGGACAGGGATGGGTCTACGAGCAGTACTTC.

This clonotype showed up many times. This chain joins TRBV10-3 and TRBJ2-3; D is unclear. Germline V gives CDR1 ENHRY, CDR2 SYGVKD. CDR3 size: 14 residues. V lost 7 bases to trimming and J lost 0 bases, with 11 bases between them. For the CDR3, the DNA is TGTGCCATCACCGGCGGAATTAGCACAGATACGCAGTATTTT. Its translation is CAITGGISTDTQYF.

This clonotype was recorded at least ten times. The chain couples TRBV12-3 or TRBV12-4 to TRBJ1-5; possibly TRBD1 for D (5 bases). The CDR3 totals 15 residues. The V end was cut by 4 bases, the J end by 6 bases, with 16 bases between. This CDR3 is CASSSGGWGIQPQHF. CDR3 DNA: TGTGCCAGCAGTTCCGGGGGGTGGGGTATTCAGCCCCAGCATTTT.

In this sample, this clonotype turned up many times. CDR3 amino acids: CASSKAGGDIQYF. The CDR3 coding sequence is TGTGCCAGCAGCAAAGCAGGTGGGGACATTCAGTACTTC. V is TRBV3-1 and J is TRBJ2-4; D call uncertain. V shed 5 bases and J shed 8 bases, with 13 bases lying between them. This CDR3 region has 13 residues. Looked up from germline, CDR1 is LGHDT and CDR2 is YNNKEL (reference sequence).

This clonotype was seen many times. The chain employs TRBV5-8 and TRBJ2-5; TRBD2 agrees at 7 bases. Looked up from germline, CDR1 is SGHTS and CDR2 is YDEGEE. This CDR3 comprises 16 residues. The ends lost 4 bases at V and 2 bases at J; junction bases unmatched: 11. DNA of the CDR3: TGTGCCAGCAGCGCGACCGCGCGAGCGGGGCAAGAGACCCAGTACTTC. Its protein is CASSATARAGQETQYF. Full variable domain (missing parts from reference TRBV5-8 and TRBJ2-5): EAGVTQSPTHLIKTRGQQATLRCSPISGHTSVYWYQQALGLGLQFLLWYDEGEERNRGNFPPRFSGRQFPNYSSELNVNALELEDSALYLCASSATARAGQETQYFGPGTRLLVL.

The chain combines TRBV4-2 with TRBJ2-7; a possible D gene is TRBD2 (6 bases). The CDR3 contains 18 residues. CDR1 is LGHNA and CDR2 is YNFKEQ in the germline V gene. V shed 0 bases and J shed 3 bases, with 21 bases lying between them. This chain's CDR3 is CASSQDYGQTSSIYEQYF. CDR3 coding DNA: TGTGCCAGCAGCCAAGATTATGGGCAGACTAGTTCCATCTACGAGCAGTACTTC.

The chain has TRBV6-1 and TRBJ1-1; no definite D call. Trimming took off 10 bases at V and 1 base at J, with 13 bases between the two ends. The CDR3 contains 13 residues. The V gene's germline CDR1 is MNHNS and CDR2 SASEGT. CDR3 sequence (DNA): TGTGCCACCAGCCGTAAGAGGAACACTGAAGCTTTCTTT. This codes for CATSRKRNTEAFF.

The J gene is TRBJ1-6, the V gene TRBV27, with a possible D match to TRBD1 (6 bases). The CDR3 spans 16 residues. CDR1 and CDR2 (germline): MNHEY, SMNVEV (reference sequence). Trimming stripped 7 bases from V and 0 bases from J, with 13 bases between. Here the CDR3 DNA reads TGTGCCAGCACCAAGGGGGACCTCTCCTATAATTCACCCCTCCACTTT. It codes for CASTKGDLSYNSPLHF.

The table lists this clonotype with a few counts. The chain joins TRBV10-3 to TRBJ2-7, with a weak D call TRBD1 (6 bases). The CDR3 has 15 residues. CDR1 and CDR2 from the germline V gene are ENHRY and SYGVKD. V lost 3 bases and J 1 base, leaving 13 bases between the germline ends. CDR3 sequence (DNA): TGTGCCATCAGTGATAGGGCAGGGGCATCCTACGAGCAGTACTTC. This encodes CAISDRAGASYEQYF.

About this clonotype: Mismatch with germline at one junction end may stem from a read error. This rearrangement joins TRBV4-1 to TRBJ2-5; TRBD2 matches 12 bases. CDR3 length: 15 residues. In germline, CDR1 is MGHRA, CDR2 YSYEKL. CDR3 sequence: CASSASGRGQETQYF. CDR3 DNA sequence: TGCGCCAGCAGCGCTAGCGGGAGGGGGCAAGAGACCCAGTACTTT.